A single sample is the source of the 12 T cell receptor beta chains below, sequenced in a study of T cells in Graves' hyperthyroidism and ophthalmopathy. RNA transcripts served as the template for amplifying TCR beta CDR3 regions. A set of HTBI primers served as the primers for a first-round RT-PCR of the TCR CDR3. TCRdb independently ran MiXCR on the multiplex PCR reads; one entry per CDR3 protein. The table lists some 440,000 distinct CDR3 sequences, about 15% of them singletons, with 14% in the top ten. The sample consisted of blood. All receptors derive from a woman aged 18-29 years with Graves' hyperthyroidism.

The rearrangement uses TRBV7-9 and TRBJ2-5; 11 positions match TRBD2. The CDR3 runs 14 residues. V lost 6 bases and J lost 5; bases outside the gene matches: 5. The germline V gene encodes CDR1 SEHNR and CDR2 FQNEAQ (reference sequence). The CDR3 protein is CASRSSGGTETQYF. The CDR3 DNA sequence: TGTGCCAGCAGATCTAGCGGGGGGACGGAGACCCAGTACTTC.

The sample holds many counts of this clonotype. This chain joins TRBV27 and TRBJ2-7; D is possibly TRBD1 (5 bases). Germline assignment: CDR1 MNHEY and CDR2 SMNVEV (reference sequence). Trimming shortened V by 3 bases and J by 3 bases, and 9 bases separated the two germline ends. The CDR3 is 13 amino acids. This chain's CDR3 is CASSFRQYYEQYF. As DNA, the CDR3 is TGTGCCAGCAGTTTCCGACAGTACTACGAGCAGTACTTC.

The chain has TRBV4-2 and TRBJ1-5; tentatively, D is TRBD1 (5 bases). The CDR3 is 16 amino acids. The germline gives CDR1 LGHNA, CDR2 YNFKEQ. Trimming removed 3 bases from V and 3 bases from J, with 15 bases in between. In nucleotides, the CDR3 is TGTGCCAGCAGCCAGGACTCAGGGAGCTTCAATCAGCCCCAGCATTTT. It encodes CASSQDSGSFNQPQHF.

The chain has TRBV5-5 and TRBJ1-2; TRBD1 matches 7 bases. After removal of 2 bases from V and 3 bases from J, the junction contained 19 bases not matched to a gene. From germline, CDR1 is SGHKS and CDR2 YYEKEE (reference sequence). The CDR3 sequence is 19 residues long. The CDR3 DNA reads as TGTGCCAGCAGCTTCGCATCATTGTACAGACAGGGCCCCGACTATGGCTACACCTTC. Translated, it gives CASSFASLYRQGPDYGYTF.

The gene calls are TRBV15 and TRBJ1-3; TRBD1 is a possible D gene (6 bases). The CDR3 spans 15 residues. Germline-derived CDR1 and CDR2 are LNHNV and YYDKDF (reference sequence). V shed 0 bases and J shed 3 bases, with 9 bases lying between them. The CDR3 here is CATSREKGVGNTIYF. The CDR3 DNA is TGTGCCACCAGCAGAGAGAAGGGGGTTGGAAACACCATATATTTT.

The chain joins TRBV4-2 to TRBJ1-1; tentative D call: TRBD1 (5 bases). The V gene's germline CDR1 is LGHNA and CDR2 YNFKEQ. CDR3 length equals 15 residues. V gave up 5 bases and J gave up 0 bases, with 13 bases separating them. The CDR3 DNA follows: TGTGCCAGCAGCGAACGGAGGGGAGTGAACACTGAAGCTTTCTTT. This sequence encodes CASSERRGVNTEAFF.

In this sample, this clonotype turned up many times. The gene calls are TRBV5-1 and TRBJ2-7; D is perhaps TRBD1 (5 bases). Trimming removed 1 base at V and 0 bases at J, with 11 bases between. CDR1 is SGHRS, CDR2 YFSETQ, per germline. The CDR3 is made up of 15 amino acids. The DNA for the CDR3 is TGCGCCAGCAGCTTGTTCGACAGCAACTCCTACGAGCAGTACTTC. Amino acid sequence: CASSLFDSNSYEQYF.

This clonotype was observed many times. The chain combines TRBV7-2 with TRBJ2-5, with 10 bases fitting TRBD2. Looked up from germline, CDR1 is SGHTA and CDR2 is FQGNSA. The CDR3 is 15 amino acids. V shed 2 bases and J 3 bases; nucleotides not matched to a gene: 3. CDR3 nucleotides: TGTGCCAGCAGCTTATGGACTAGCGGTAAAGAGACCCAGTACTTC. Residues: CASSLWTSGKETQYF.

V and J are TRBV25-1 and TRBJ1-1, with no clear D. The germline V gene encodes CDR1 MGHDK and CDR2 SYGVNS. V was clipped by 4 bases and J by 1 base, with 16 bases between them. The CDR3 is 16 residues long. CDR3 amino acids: CASSGPRPIGNTEAFF. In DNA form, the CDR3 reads TGTGCCAGCAGTGGCCCTCGACCCATTGGGAACACTGAAGCTTTCTTT. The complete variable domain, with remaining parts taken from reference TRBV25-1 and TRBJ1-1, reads EADIYQTPRYLVIGTGKKITLECSQTMGHDKMYWYQQDPGMELHLIHYSYGVNSTEKGDLSSESTVSRIRTEHFPLTLESARPSHTSQYLCASSGPRPIGNTEAFFGQGTRLTVV.

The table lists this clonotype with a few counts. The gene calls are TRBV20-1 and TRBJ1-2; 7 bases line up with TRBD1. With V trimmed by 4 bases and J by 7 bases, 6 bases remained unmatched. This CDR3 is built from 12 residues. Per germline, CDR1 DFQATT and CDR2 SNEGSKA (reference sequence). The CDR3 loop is CSATTHRGGYTF. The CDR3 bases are TGCAGTGCTACGACTCACAGGGGTGGCTACACCTTC.

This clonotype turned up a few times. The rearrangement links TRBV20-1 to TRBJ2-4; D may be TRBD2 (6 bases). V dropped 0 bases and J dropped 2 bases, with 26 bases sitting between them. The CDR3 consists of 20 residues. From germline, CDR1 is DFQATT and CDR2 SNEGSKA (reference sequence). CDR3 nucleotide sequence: TGCAGTGCTAGAGAACTTACCCTGGGCGGGGAAAACTGGTCCAAAAACATTCAGTACTTC. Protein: CSARELTLGGENWSKNIQYF.

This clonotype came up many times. The DNA for the CDR3 is TGTGCCAGCAGTCCCGAGAGGGGCCCGTATGGCTACACCTTC. Protein sequence: CASSPERGPYGYTF. The chain employs TRBV28 and TRBJ1-2; a possible D gene is TRBD1 (5 bases). Trimming removed 5 bases at V and 5 bases at J, with 15 bases between. The CDR3 is 14 residues long. Germline-derived CDR1 and CDR2 are MDHEN and SYDVKM.